The rows below give T cell receptor beta chains drawn from one sample of a study of blood T cell repertoires in COVID-19. Method: immunoSEQ multiplex PCR; TCRdb's copy keeps in-frame clones and lacks some. This sample has 140,000 or so clones, with 89% found just once. The source material was peripheral blood. The source of these receptors is a human donor in a cohort sampled during active COVID-19. CDR3s include the opening cysteine and the closing phenylalanine or tryptophan. The order of the fields is clone size, J gene, V gene, D gene, CDR3 DNA, CDR3 protein. The D gene is left open where the match is weak. Clone size is stated in some rows and not others, as once, few, many or a class when expanded.

abundance: -
j_gene: TRBJ2-7
v_gene: TRBV7-6
d_gene: -
CDR3nt: TGTGCCAGCAGCTCGATGACAGATTCTTACGAGCAGTACTTC
CDR3aa: CASSSMTDSYEQYF

abundance: -
j_gene: TRBJ2-3
v_gene: TRBV5-4
d_gene: TRBD2
CDR3nt: TGTGCCAGCAGCCCTAGCGGGGGGGTCACAGATACGCAGTATTTT
CDR3aa: CASSPSGGVTDTQYF

abundance: -
j_gene: TRBJ2-1
v_gene: TRBV11-3
d_gene: TRBD2
CDR3nt: TGTGCCAGCAGCTCTCTAAGCGGGGGGGCCAGTGAGCAGTTCTTC
CDR3aa: CASSSLSGGASEQFF

abundance: -
j_gene: TRBJ2-1
v_gene: TRBV11-3
d_gene: -
CDR3nt: TGTGCCAGCAGCGTCGGAGGGGAAAATGAGCAGTTCTTC
CDR3aa: CASSVGGENEQFF

abundance: -
j_gene: TRBJ1-6
v_gene: TRBV7-2
d_gene: -
CDR3nt: TGTGCCAGCAGCTTAAAGCGGACGGACTATAATTCACCCCTCCACTTT
CDR3aa: CASSLKRTDYNSPLHF

abundance: -
j_gene: TRBJ2-3
v_gene: TRBV9
d_gene: TRBD2
CDR3nt: TGTGCCAGCAGCGCGCAACTAGCGGGGGTTGGAGATACGCAGTATTTT
CDR3aa: CASSAQLAGVGDTQYF

abundance: -
j_gene: TRBJ1-2
v_gene: TRBV5-1
d_gene: TRBD1
CDR3nt: TGCGCCAGCAGCTTGGCCGGGACAGGGTACGGCTACACCTTC
CDR3aa: CASSLAGTGYGYTF

abundance: -
j_gene: TRBJ2-2
v_gene: TRBV7-2
d_gene: -
CDR3nt: TGTGCCAGCAGCTTAGGGGGGGAGACCGGGGAGCTGTTTTTT
CDR3aa: CASSLGGETGELFF

abundance: -
j_gene: TRBJ2-7
v_gene: TRBV7-6
d_gene: -
CDR3nt: TGTGCCAGCAGCTTAGCCGGCAGGGCCTACTACGAGCAGTACTTC
CDR3aa: CASSLAGRAYYEQYF

abundance: -
j_gene: TRBJ1-5
v_gene: TRBV3-1/TRBV3-2
d_gene: -
CDR3nt: TGTGCCAGCAGCCTCGCGGGGGCGAGCAATCAGCCCCAGCATTTT
CDR3aa: CASSLAGASNQPQHF

abundance: once
j_gene: TRBJ1-6
v_gene: TRBV29-1
d_gene: -
CDR3nt: TGCAGCGTTGGGCAGGGTTCTAATTCACCCCTCCACTTT
CDR3aa: CSVGQGSNSPLHF

abundance: -
j_gene: TRBJ2-5
v_gene: TRBV3-1/TRBV3-2
d_gene: TRBD2
CDR3nt: TGTGCCAGCAGCCCCTCCTCACTAGCGGGGGGGATACAAGAGACCCAGTACTTC
CDR3aa: CASSPSSLAGGIQETQYF

abundance: -
j_gene: TRBJ1-5
v_gene: TRBV6-2/TRBV6-3
d_gene: TRBD1
CDR3nt: TGTGCCAGCAGTTTGGACAGGGGCCTCAATCAGCCCCAGCATTTT
CDR3aa: CASSLDRGLNQPQHF

abundance: -
j_gene: TRBJ2-7
v_gene: TRBV7-9
d_gene: -
CDR3nt: TGTGCCAGCAGCACAGGACGGACAGTCTACGAGCAGTACTTC
CDR3aa: CASSTGRTVYEQYF

abundance: -
j_gene: TRBJ1-1
v_gene: TRBV5-6
d_gene: -
CDR3nt: TGTGCCAGCAGCTTGGGTCCGCAGGGGGCTTTCTTT
CDR3aa: CASSLGPQGAFF

abundance: -
j_gene: TRBJ1-2
v_gene: TRBV7-9
d_gene: -
CDR3nt: TGTGCCAGCAGCTCCGGGTCTCGGAAGGGCTACACCTTC
CDR3aa: CASSSGSRKGYTF

abundance: -
j_gene: TRBJ2-1
v_gene: TRBV2
d_gene: TRBD2
CDR3nt: TGTGCCAGCAGTGAGCCTAGCGGGGGAGGGATTCACAATGAGCAGTTCTTC
CDR3aa: CASSEPSGGGIHNEQFF

abundance: -
j_gene: TRBJ2-1
v_gene: TRBV7-3
d_gene: -
CDR3nt: TGTGCCAGCAGCTTAACTCCGGGAATCGGTGAGCAGTTCTTC
CDR3aa: CASSLTPGIGEQFF

abundance: -
j_gene: TRBJ2-3
v_gene: TRBV11-2
d_gene: TRBD2
CDR3nt: TGTGCCAGCAGCTTAGATCTCGCAGCGGGGCGTACGCAGTATTTT
CDR3aa: CASSLDLAAGRTQYF